These 28 T cell receptor beta chains were sequenced from one sample in a study of somatic mutations in cytotoxic T cells in rheumatoid arthritis. Assay used: immunoSEQ multiplex PCR; TCRdb lists only in-frame clones, some missing. The table shows about 25,000 clones, with roughly 74% occurring only once. Material for sequencing was CD8+ T cells sorted from blood. These receptors were obtained from a woman under 30 in good health.

This clone has only one observation. This chain connects TRBV5-6 to TRBJ2-1; TRBD1 matches at 11 bases. Germline V gives CDR1 SGHDT, CDR2 YYEEEE. J gave up 7 bases and V 2 bases, and 2 bases lay outside the gene matches. The CDR3 covers 14 residues. The CDR3 loop is CASSFGTGGNEQFF. DNA of the CDR3: TGTGCCAGCAGCTTCGGGACAGGGGGGAATGAGCAGTTCTTC.

Only one count was recorded for this clone. V is TRBV7-9 and J is TRBJ1-1, with a tentative D call TRBD1 (6 bases). V was trimmed by 5 bases and J by 10 bases, leaving 32 bases between them. CDR3 length: 18 amino acids. Germline V gives CDR1 SEHNR, CDR2 FQNEAQ (reference sequence). The DNA for the CDR3 is TGTGCCAGCAGCGAAAGGGGCACACGGACGGAAAAGGGGGGGATAGCTTTCTTT. This sequence encodes CASSERGTRTEKGGIAFF.

J is TRBJ1-1 and V is TRBV18, with D perhaps TRBD1 (5 bases). V was clipped by 3 bases and J by 0 bases, with 14 bases between them. This CDR3 has 16 amino acids. Germline lookup yields CDR1 KGHSH and CDR2 LQKENI. The DNA for the CDR3 is TGTGCCAGCTCACCCAGGGATATCGTGATGAACACTGAAGCTTTCTTT. This encodes CASSPRDIVMNTEAFF.

This rearrangement joins TRBV11-2 to TRBJ2-1; 9 bases map to TRBD1. The CDR3 has 14 amino acids. The V gene end was trimmed by 5 bases and the J gene end by 5 bases; junction bases not matched to a gene: 4. CDR1 and CDR2 from the germline V gene are SGHAT and FQNNGV. The CDR3 reads CASSRDRVDNEQFF. The CDR3 DNA reads TGTGCCAGCAGCCGGGACAGGGTAGACAATGAGCAGTTCTTC. Together with reference TRBV11-2 and TRBJ2-1, the CDR3 gives the full variable domain: EAGVAQSPRYKIIEKRQSVAFWCNPISGHATLYWYQQILGQGPKLLIQFQNNGVVDDSQLPKDRFSAERLKGVDSTLKIQPAKLEDSAVYLCASSRDRVDNEQFFGPGTRLTVL.

In its sample, this clone was seen a few times. At one boundary the junction diverges from the germline segment, which might be a read error. The chain recombines TRBV7-8 with TRBJ2-1; tentative D call: TRBD1 (5 bases). CDR3 length: 13 amino acids. Germline V gene data show CDR1 as SGHVS and CDR2 as FQNEAQ. The CDR3 nucleotides read TGTGCCAGCAGCTTAAAGTTAGCCGCAGGGTGGGTCTTC. It codes for CASSLKLAAGWVF.

In its sample, this clone was seen a few times. This rearrangement joins TRBV28 to TRBJ2-7; tentatively, D is TRBD1 or TRBD2 (5 bases each). V lost 5 bases and J 3 bases, leaving 11 bases between the germline ends. CDR1 and CDR2 from the germline V gene are MDHEN and SYDVKM. The CDR3 is made up of 13 amino acids. Written as DNA, the CDR3 is TGTGCCAGCAGTACCGGGACGGTCTACGAGCAGTACGTC. As protein: CASSTGTVYEQYV.

The gene calls are TRBV9 and TRBJ2-1; possible D gene TRBD1, 6 bases. This CDR3 comprises 16 residues. V dropped 4 bases and J dropped 0 bases, with 14 bases sitting between them. Germline CDR1 SGDLS, CDR2 YYNGEE. The CDR3 here is CASSPPPTGSYNEQFF. The CDR3 nucleotides read TGTGCCAGCAGCCCCCCCCCGACAGGCTCCTACAATGAGCAGTTCTTC.

V and J are TRBV5-1 and TRBJ2-1; D call uncertain. Trimming stripped 3 bases from V and 0 bases from J, with 13 bases between. This CDR3 is 16 amino acids long. Germline V gene sequence: CDR1 SGHRS, CDR2 YFSETQ. The CDR3 DNA reads TGCGCCAGCAGCTCCCGGCGTCCCGGCTCCTACAATGAGCAGTTCTTC. Translation: CASSSRRPGSYNEQFF. The full variable domain, in which reference TRBV5-1 and TRBJ2-1 provide the parts outside the CDR3, is KAGVTQTPRYLIKTRGQQVTLSCSPISGHRSVSWYQQTPGQGLQFLFEYFSETQRNKGNFPGRFSGRQFSNSRSEMNVSTLELGDSALYLCASSSRRPGSYNEQFFGPGTRLTVL.

The gene calls are TRBV25-1 and TRBJ1-1; a possible D gene is TRBD1 (5 bases). The V gene lost 6 bases and the J gene lost 5 bases, with 19 bases spanning the gap. Germline V gene data show CDR1 as MGHDK and CDR2 as SYGVNS. The CDR3 spans 15 residues. CDR3 amino acids: CASRGVGWGPTEAFF. The CDR3 DNA reads TGTGCCAGCAGGGGGGTTGGGTGGGGCCCTACTGAAGCTTTCTTT.

This clone appeared a few times. This chain links TRBV4-1 with TRBJ1-2; a weak D match, TRBD1 (6 bases). Trimming removed 0 bases from V and 1 base from J, with 12 bases in between. The CDR3 sequence is 16 residues long. Looked up from germline, CDR1 is MGHRA and CDR2 is YSYEKL. The CDR3 protein is CASSQEPGAFNYGYTF. The DNA of the CDR3 is TGCGCCAGCAGCCAAGAGCCAGGGGCCTTTAACTATGGCTACACCTTC.

The chain employs TRBV6-5 and TRBJ2-3; D gene uncertain. V lost 5 bases and J 5 bases, leaving 5 bases between the germline ends. Germline V gene data show CDR1 as MNHEY and CDR2 as SVGAGI. The CDR3 length is 11 residues. The CDR3 reads CASSVGDTQYF. In DNA form, the CDR3 reads TGTGCCAGCAGTGTCGGAGATACGCAGTATTTT.

This rearrangement joins TRBV7-7 to TRBJ2-1; TRBD2 matches at 7 bases. With 5 bases clipped from V and 0 bases from J, the junction kept 4 bases outside the gene matches. This CDR3 is 15 amino acids long. Germline CDR1 SSHAT, CDR2 FNYEAQ (reference sequence). CDR3: CASSMTSSSYNEQFF. CDR3 nucleotides: TGTGCCAGCAGCATGACTAGCAGCTCCTACAATGAGCAGTTCTTC.

V gene TRBV11-2 combines with J gene TRBJ2-2; D possibly corresponds to TRBD2 (6 bases). The CDR3 sequence is 15 residues long. The V end lost 3 bases, the J end lost 1 base, and 9 bases lay between the germline ends. Per the germline V gene, CDR1 is SGHAT and CDR2 is FQNNGV. This chain's CDR3 is CASSLAGRNTGELFF. In DNA, the CDR3 is TGTGCCAGCAGCTTGGCGGGAAGGAACACCGGGGAGCTGTTTTTT.

V gene TRBV9 combines with J gene TRBJ1-5; D not certain. The germline gives CDR1 SGDLS, CDR2 YYNGEE. The V end was cut by 2 bases, the J end by 5 bases, with 14 bases between. The CDR3 extends over 15 amino acids. The CDR3 bases are TGTGCCAGCAGCGTGGATGGCAGTCAATATCAGCCCCAGCATTTT. Protein product: CASSVDGSQYQPQHF.

A note on this clone: The junction departs from the called germline gene at one end, perhaps through a read error. This chain links TRBV5-5 with TRBJ2-1; unclear D gene. The CDR3 runs 13 residues. Germline V lookup: CDR1 SGHKS, CDR2 YYEKEE (reference sequence). CDR3 bases: TGTGCCAGCCGCTTAGGAGTGGGGAATGAGCAGTTCTTC. As protein: CASRLGVGNEQFF.

The gene calls are TRBV7-7 and TRBJ2-5; 7 nucleotides match TRBD1. V trimming: 4 bases; J trimming: 5 bases; junction bases outside the gene matches: 7. This CDR3 has 14 amino acids. Germline loops: CDR1 SSHAT, CDR2 FNYEAQ (reference sequence). CDR3 amino acids: CASSSTGDRETQYF. The CDR3 coding sequence is TGTGCCAGCAGCTCCACAGGGGATCGGGAGACCCAGTACTTC.

This chain links TRBV9 with TRBJ1-2; the match to TRBD1 covers 7 bases. This CDR3 is 15 amino acids long. The germline gives CDR1 SGDLS, CDR2 YYNGEE. The V and J ends lost 5 bases and 3 bases, in that order; junction bases with no gene match: 10. The CDR3 coding sequence is TGTGCCAGCAGGAGTGGGGACAGCGGGGACTATGGCTACACCTTC. This encodes CASRSGDSGDYGYTF.

J is TRBJ2-1 and V is TRBV6-1; either TRBD1 or TRBD2 may supply D (6 bases each). The CDR3 is made up of 14 amino acids. Germline CDR1 MNHNS, CDR2 SASEGT. V lost 4 bases, J lost 9 bases, and 16 bases lay in between. CDR3 nucleotides: TGTGCCAGCAGTGCCACAGGGCCCGGGGGTGAGCAGTTCTTC. Amino acids: CASSATGPGGEQFF.

This clone came up a few times. This chain links TRBV9 with TRBJ1-3; maybe TRBD1 (6 bases). Trimming removed 3 bases at V and 2 bases at J, with 9 bases between. The CDR3 contains 14 residues. Looked up from germline, CDR1 is SGDLS and CDR2 is YYNGEE. CDR3 DNA: TGTGCCAGCAGCGCGGGGGGGCCTGGAAACACCATATATTTT. This translates into CASSAGGPGNTIYF.

The chain combines TRBV27 with TRBJ2-7, with D unresolved. Germline V gene sequence: CDR1 MNHEY, CDR2 SMNVEV (reference sequence). V was trimmed by 2 bases and J by 0 bases, leaving 8 bases between them. The CDR3 spans 14 residues. CDR3 bases: TGTGCCAGCAGTTTAAGACTCTTCTCCTACGAGCAGTACTTC. Its translation is CASSLRLFSYEQYF.

The chain couples TRBV11-2 to TRBJ1-5; no reliable D call. Germline assignment: CDR1 SGHAT and CDR2 FQNNGV. CDR3 length: 15 residues. V was pared by 0 bases and J by 7 bases, with 13 bases between. The CDR3 sequence is CASSLDMSENQPQHF. The CDR3 DNA is TGTGCCAGCAGCTTAGATATGTCGGAGAACCAGCCCCAGCATTTT.

The chain has TRBV10-1 and TRBJ2-1; tentative D call: TRBD2 (8 bases). This CDR3 is 16 amino acids long. Germline assignment: CDR1 WNHNN and CDR2 SYGVQD (reference sequence). Trimming cost V 0 bases and J 10 bases, with 19 bases left between them. CDR3 residues: CASSESKTGGTVEQFF. The CDR3 DNA reads as TGCGCCAGCAGTGAGTCGAAAACGGGGGGGACAGTAGAGCAGTTCTTC.

The genes are TRBV6-5 and TRBJ2-2; no definite D call. The V gene's germline CDR1 is MNHEY and CDR2 SVGAGI. Between the trimmed V and J ends, which lost 2 bases and 6 bases, there was a span of 13 bases. The CDR3 has 15 residues. CDR3 coding DNA: TGTGCCAGCAGTTACGTTGGCCCCCCCGCCGGGGAGCTGTTTTTT. The encoded protein is CASSYVGPPAGELFF.

The genes are TRBV7-9 and TRBJ2-1; 10 bases map to TRBD2. The CDR3 consists of 15 residues. Germline V gene sequence: CDR1 SEHNR, CDR2 FQNEAQ (reference sequence). The junction had 8 bases not matched to a gene; V was cut back by 5 bases and J by 7 bases. In nucleotides, the CDR3 is TGTGCCAGCAGCCCCTCTAGCGGGAGTTGGAATGAGCAGTTCTTC. Translating it yields CASSPSSGSWNEQFF.

The gene calls are TRBV9 and TRBJ2-1; no clear D. This CDR3 is built from 12 residues. Germline V gene data show CDR1 as SGDLS and CDR2 as YYNGEE. Trimming took off 4 bases at V and 5 bases at J, with 7 bases between the two ends. The CDR3 here is CASSPTDNEQFF. CDR3 nucleotides: TGTGCCAGCAGCCCCACCGACAATGAGCAGTTCTTC.

The gene calls are TRBV27 and TRBJ2-7, with D unresolved. The ends were cut back, 6 bases at V and 3 bases at J, with 9 bases in the middle. The germline V gene encodes CDR1 MNHEY and CDR2 SMNVEV (reference sequence). The CDR3 is 12 residues long. Here the CDR3 reads CASSPSGYEQYF. The DNA of the CDR3 is TGTGCCAGCAGCCCTTCCGGCTACGAGCAGTACTTC.

The gene calls are TRBV4-1 and TRBJ1-5, with D tentatively TRBD1 (5 bases). The CDR3 is made up of 15 amino acids. With 1 base removed from V and 4 bases from J, the gap between germline ends came to 11 bases. Germline loops: CDR1 MGHRA, CDR2 YSYEKL. CDR3: CASSQGVGANQPQHF. CDR3 DNA sequence: TGCGCCAGCAGCCAAGGGGTCGGGGCTAATCAGCCCCAGCATTTT.

The V call is TRBV5-6, the J call TRBJ1-2; no firm D call. The V end lost 2 bases, the J end lost 7 bases, and 6 bases lay between the germline ends. Germline V gene lookup returns CDR1 SGHDT and CDR2 YYEEEE. This CDR3 region has 11 residues. This chain's CDR3 is CASSFGSGYTF. CDR3 coding DNA: TGTGCCAGCAGCTTTGGGTCTGGCTACACCTTC.